The rows below give T cell receptor beta chains drawn from one sample of a study of blood T cells in healthy people across ages. TCRdb ran MiXCR on the 5' RACE reads and lists one entry per CDR3 protein. There are hundreds of thousands of distinct CDR3 sequences in the sample; roughly 50% occur only once, and 41% lies in the top ten. Sequenced sample: blood. All receptors derive from a man older than 75 in good health. Both conserved end residues are part of each CDR3. Fields, in order: V gene, CDR3 protein.

v_call: TRBV10-3
cdr3_aa: CAISDLSGRAGRDAYF

v_call: TRBV20-1
cdr3_aa: CSARPRTGGNEKLFF

v_call: TRBV2
cdr3_aa: CASSNDRGSTDTQYF

v_call: TRBV7-2
cdr3_aa: CASSLSRGTGVEQYF

v_call: TRBV7-3
cdr3_aa: CASSRDGMETQYF

v_call: TRBV20-1
cdr3_aa: CSVTLGKGGYQETQYF

v_call: TRBV5-1
cdr3_aa: CASSLAVGTGAQYAYF

v_call: TRBV20-1
cdr3_aa: CSARFLGWEAFF

v_call: TRBV6-5
cdr3_aa: CASSISGNEQFF

v_call: TRBV4-2
cdr3_aa: CASSQGDSEGGQYF

v_call: TRBV5-1
cdr3_aa: CASSLGRDSGNEQYF

v_call: TRBV3-1
cdr3_aa: CASSQETTVKNIQYF

v_call: TRBV20-1
cdr3_aa: CSARLAGSSYNEQFF

v_call: TRBV7-6
cdr3_aa: CASSLGWRATSSYNEQFF

v_call: TRBV2
cdr3_aa: CASSEHQEQETQYF

v_call: TRBV20-1
cdr3_aa: CSAREGVQETQYF

v_call: TRBV29-1
cdr3_aa: CSVEDRGIYGHTF

v_call: TRBV6-5
cdr3_aa: CASSYSSSVNEQFF

v_call: TRBV7-2
cdr3_aa: CASRGTSGGEPRYAYF

v_call: TRBV6-5
cdr3_aa: CASSYSARAISYEQYF

v_call: TRBV20-1
cdr3_aa: CSALRGLGGTEKLFF

v_call: TRBV5-1
cdr3_aa: CASSSKTGGLTEAFF

v_call: TRBV6-5
cdr3_aa: CASSYFAGAGYGYTF

v_call: TRBV11-2
cdr3_aa: CASSFGAGQETQYF

v_call: TRBV12-3/TRBV12-4
cdr3_aa: CASTPGLYEQFF

v_call: TRBV30
cdr3_aa: CAWRTGGVEKLFF

v_call: TRBV5-1
cdr3_aa: CASSLGSPGGTEAFF

v_call: TRBV6-5
cdr3_aa: CASSPRSGNTKAFF

v_call: TRBV29-1
cdr3_aa: CSVVPSGTLTGELFF